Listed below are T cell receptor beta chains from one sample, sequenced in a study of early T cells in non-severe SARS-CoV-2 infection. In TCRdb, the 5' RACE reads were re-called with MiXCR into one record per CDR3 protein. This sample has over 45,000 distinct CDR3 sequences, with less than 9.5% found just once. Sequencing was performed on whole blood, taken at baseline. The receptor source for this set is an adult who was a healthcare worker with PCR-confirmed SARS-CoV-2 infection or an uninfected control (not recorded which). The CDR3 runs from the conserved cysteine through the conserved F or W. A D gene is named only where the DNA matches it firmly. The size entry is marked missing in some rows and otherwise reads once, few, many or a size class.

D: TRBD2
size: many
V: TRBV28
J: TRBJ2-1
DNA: TGTGCCAGCAGTTTAATTAGTGGGCTAGCGGGAGATGAGCAGTTCTTC
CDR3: CASSLISGLAGDEQFF

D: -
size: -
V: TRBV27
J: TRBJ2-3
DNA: TGTGCCAGCAGTTTCCTAGGGTCAGATACGCAGTATTTT
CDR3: CASSFLGSDTQYF

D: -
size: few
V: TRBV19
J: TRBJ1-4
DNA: TGTGCCAGTAGCCCCCGGCGGACTAATGAAAAACTGTTTTTT
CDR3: CASSPRRTNEKLFF

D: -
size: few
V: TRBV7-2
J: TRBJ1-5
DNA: TGTGCCAGCAGCCAGGGGCCGTATAGCAATCAGCCCCAGCATTTT
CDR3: CASSQGPYSNQPQHF

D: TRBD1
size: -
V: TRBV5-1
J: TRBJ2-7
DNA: TGCGCCAGCCAAATGACAGGGGCCTACGAGCAGTACTTC
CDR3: CASQMTGAYEQYF

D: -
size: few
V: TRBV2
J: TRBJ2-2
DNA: TGTGCCAGCAGTGGGCAGGCGAACACCGGGGAGCTGTTTTTT
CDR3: CASSGQANTGELFF

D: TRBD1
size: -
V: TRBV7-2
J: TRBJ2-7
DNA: TGTGCCAGCAGCCCGGGACAGATATCCTACGAGCAGTACTTC
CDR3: CASSPGQISYEQYF

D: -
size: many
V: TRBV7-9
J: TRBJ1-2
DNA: TGTGCCAGCAGCTTAGCGCAAGGGGTCATGCGCTTC
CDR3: CASSLAQGVMRF

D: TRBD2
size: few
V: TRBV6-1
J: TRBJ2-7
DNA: TGTGCCAGCAGTCCTATGGGGGGGTACGAGCAGTACTTC
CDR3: CASSPMGGYEQYF

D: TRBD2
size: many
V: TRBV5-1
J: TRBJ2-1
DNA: TGCGCCAGCAGCCACTTACTAGCGGCAAGCTCCTACAATGAGCAGTTCTTC
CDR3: CASSHLLAASSYNEQFF

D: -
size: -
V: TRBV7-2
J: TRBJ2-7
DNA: TGTGCCAGCAGCCTCGGACAGATCTACGAGCAGTACTTC
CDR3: CASSLGQIYEQYF

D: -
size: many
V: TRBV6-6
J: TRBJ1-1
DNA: TGTGCCAGCAGTTTGACTGAGAACACTGAAGCTTTCTTT
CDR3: CASSLTENTEAFF

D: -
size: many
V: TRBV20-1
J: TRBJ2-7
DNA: TGCAGTGCTACTGAATACTACGAGCAGTACTTC
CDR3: CSATEYYEQYF

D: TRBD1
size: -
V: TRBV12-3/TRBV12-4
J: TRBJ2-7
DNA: TGTGCCAGCAGTCCTCGACAGGGGGGGTACGAGCAGTACTTC
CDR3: CASSPRQGGYEQYF

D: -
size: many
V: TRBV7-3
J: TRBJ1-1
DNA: TGTGCCAGCAGCCCGCAAGGGAGGATGAACACTGAAGCTTTCTTT
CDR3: CASSPQGRMNTEAFF

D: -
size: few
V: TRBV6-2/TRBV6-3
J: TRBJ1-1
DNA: TGTGCCAGCAGTTACGACACAGGGAGGACTGAAGCTTTCTTT
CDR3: CASSYDTGRTEAFF

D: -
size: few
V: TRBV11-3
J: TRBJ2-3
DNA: TGTGCCAGCAGCTTGGGGGGCCCGAACGCAGATACGCAGTATTTT
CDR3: CASSLGGPNADTQYF

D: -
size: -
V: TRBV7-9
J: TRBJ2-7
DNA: TGTGCCAGCAACTCGGGCAGCGGTCCCTACGAGCAGTACTTC
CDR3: CASNSGSGPYEQYF

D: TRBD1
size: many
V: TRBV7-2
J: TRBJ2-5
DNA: TGTGCCAGCAGCTTGGACAGGGGGCTATTCGGGTACCAGACCCAGTACTTC
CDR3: CASSLDRGLFGYQTQYF

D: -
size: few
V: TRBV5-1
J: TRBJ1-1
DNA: TGCGCCAGCAGCCATACAGACTTGCAACCGCTGATCAGGGGAAACACTGAAGCTTTCTTT
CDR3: CASSHTDLQPLIRGNTEAFF

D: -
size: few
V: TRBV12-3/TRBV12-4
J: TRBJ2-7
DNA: TGTGCCAGCAGTCCCCGTCGGGGCCCCTACGAGCAGTACTTC
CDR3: CASSPRRGPYEQYF

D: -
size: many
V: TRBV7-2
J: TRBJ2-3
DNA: TGTGCCAGCAGCCTAGCCGTCGGCAGCTCGGGAGATACGCAGTATTTT
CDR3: CASSLAVGSSGDTQYF

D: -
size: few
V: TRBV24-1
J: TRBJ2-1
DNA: TGTGCCACCAGTGACCGAAACATGGGCAATGAGCAGTTCTTC
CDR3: CATSDRNMGNEQFF

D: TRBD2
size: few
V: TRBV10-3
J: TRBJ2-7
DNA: TGTGCCATCACCGATGGACTAGCGGGAGACGAGCAGTACTTC
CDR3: CAITDGLAGDEQYF

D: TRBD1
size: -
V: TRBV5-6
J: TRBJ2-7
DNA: TGTGCCAGCAGCGGCGACAGGGGTCACTACGAGCAGTACTTC
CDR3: CASSGDRGHYEQYF

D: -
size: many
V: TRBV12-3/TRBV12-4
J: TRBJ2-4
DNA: TGTGCCAGCAGTTTGGGCGGGGTAGCCAAAAACATTCAGTACTTC
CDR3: CASSLGGVAKNIQYF

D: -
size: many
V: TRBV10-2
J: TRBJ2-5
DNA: TGCGCCAGCAGAGGGCGGATCCAAGAGACCCAGTACTTC
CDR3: CASRGRIQETQYF

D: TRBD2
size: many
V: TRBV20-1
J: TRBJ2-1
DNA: TGCAGTGCGCGAGCTAGCGGACCATACAATGAGCAGTTCTTC
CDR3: CSARASGPYNEQFF

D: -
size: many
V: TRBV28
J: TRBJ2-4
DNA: TGTGCCAGCAGTTTATGGGGGGGCAGTCAGTACTTC
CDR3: CASSLWGGSQYF

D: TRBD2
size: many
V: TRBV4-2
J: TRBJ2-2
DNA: TGTGCCAGCAGCCAAGACACTAGCGGGAGGGTCATAGCCGGGGAGCTGTTTTTT
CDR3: CASSQDTSGRVIAGELFF

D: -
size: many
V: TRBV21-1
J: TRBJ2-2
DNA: TGTGCCAGCAGCACGACTAGCAGCAACACCGGGGAGCTGTTTTTT
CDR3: CASSTTSSNTGELFF

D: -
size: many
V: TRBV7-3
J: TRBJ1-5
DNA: TGTGCCAGCAGGGACACAGCGGGTAATCAGCCCCAGCATTTT
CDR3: CASRDTAGNQPQHF

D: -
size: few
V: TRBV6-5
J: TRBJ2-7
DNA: TGTGCCAGCAGTTACCTATACGAGCAGTACTTC
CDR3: CASSYLYEQYF

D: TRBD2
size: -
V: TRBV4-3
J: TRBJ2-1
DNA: TGCGCCAGCAGCCAAGATCGGAGCGGGAGGATTTACAATGAGCAGTTCTTC
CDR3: CASSQDRSGRIYNEQFF

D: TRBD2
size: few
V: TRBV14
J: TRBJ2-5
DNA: TGTGCCAGCAGCCAAGTAAGGACTAGACAAGAGACCCAGTACTTC
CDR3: CASSQVRTRQETQYF

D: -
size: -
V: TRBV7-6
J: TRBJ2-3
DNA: TGTGCCAGCAGCCGCAACGGGGGAACCACAGATACGCAGTATTTT
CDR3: CASSRNGGTTDTQYF

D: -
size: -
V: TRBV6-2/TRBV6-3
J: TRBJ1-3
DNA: TGTGCCAGCACCCGACCTGGAAACACCATATATTTT
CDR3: CASTRPGNTIYF

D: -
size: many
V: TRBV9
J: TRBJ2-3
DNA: TGTGCCAGCAGCTCCAAATCTCTAGCTACGAGGGGGGATACGCAGTATTTT
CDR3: CASSSKSLATRGDTQYF

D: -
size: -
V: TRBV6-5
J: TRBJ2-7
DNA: TGTGCCAGCAGTTCCGACCCCAGACCCTACGAGCAGTACTTC
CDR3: CASSSDPRPYEQYF

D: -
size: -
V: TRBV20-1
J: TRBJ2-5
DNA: TGCAGTGCTAGTGTCGGGGAAAGGGGGGAGACCCAGTACTTC
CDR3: CSASVGERGETQYF

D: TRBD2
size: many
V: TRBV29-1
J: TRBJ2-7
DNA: TGCAGCGTCGCGGGAACTAGCGGGAGAAGGCGGTACGAGCAGTACTTC
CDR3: CSVAGTSGRRRYEQYF

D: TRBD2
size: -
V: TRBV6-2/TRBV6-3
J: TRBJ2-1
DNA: TGTGTCAGCACTTCCCCCGGGACTACCCCTCGGAATGAGCAGTTCTTC
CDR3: CVSTSPGTTPRNEQFF